Following are 15 T cell receptor beta chains from one sample sequenced in a study of early T cells in non-severe SARS-CoV-2 infection. TCRdb ran MiXCR on the 5' RACE reads and lists one entry per CDR3 protein. Among some 30,000 distinct CDR3 sequences, about 4.6% were seen once, and the ten largest hold about 12%. Source material: whole blood. The receptors come from an adult who was a healthcare worker with PCR-confirmed SARS-CoV-2 infection or an uninfected control (not recorded which).

This clonotype showed up many times. This chain connects TRBV12-3 or TRBV12-4 to TRBJ2-2; TRBD2 matches 10 bases. V was pared by 4 bases and J by 1 base, with 6 bases of the junction left unmatched. This CDR3 comprises 17 residues. CDR3 protein: CASSSPPSGRNTGELFF. The CDR3 DNA reads TGTGCCAGCAGTTCGCCCCCTAGCGGGAGGAACACCGGGGAGCTGTTTTTT.

This clonotype was seen at least ten times. V usage is TRBV5-4 and J usage is TRBJ1-1; 8 positions agree with TRBD1. V dropped 5 bases and J dropped 1; count of bases not matched to a gene: 10. The CDR3 sequence is 16 residues long. In germline, CDR1 is SGHNT, CDR2 YYREEE (reference sequence). As DNA, the CDR3 is TGTGCCAGCAGAGTTATGGCAGGGGGCCGGAACACTGAAGCTTTCTTT. Amino acid sequence: CASRVMAGGRNTEAFF.

The rearrangement joins TRBV2 to TRBJ2-3; 10 bases align to TRBD2. The CDR3 has 15 residues. Germline CDR1 is SNHLY and CDR2 is FYNNEI. The trim removed 8 bases at V and 0 bases at J, leaving 5 bases unmatched. The CDR3 sequence is CASPSGRASTDTQYF. CDR3 nucleotide sequence: TGTGCCAGCCCGAGCGGGAGGGCTAGCACAGATACGCAGTATTTT. The complete variable domain, with remaining parts taken from reference TRBV2 and TRBJ2-3, reads EPEVTQTPSHQVTQMGQEVILRCVPISNHLYFYWYRQILGQKVEFLVSFYNNEISEKSEIFDDQFSVERPDGSNFTLKIRSTKLEDSAMYFCASPSGRASTDTQYFGPGTRLTVL.

At least ten counts were recorded for this clonotype. The V and J genes are TRBV25-1 and TRBJ1-2; D is ambiguous. The V and J ends lost 8 bases and 8 bases respectively, with 12 bases between them. The CDR3 runs 11 residues. Germline-derived CDR1 and CDR2 are MGHDK and SYGVNS. Here the CDR3 reads CASSGAEGYTF. The CDR3 nucleotides read TGTGCCAGCTCTGGCGCAGAGGGCTACACCTTC.

This clonotype was observed a single time. The chain is built from TRBV3-1 and TRBJ2-7; 9 nucleotides line up with TRBD2. This CDR3 contains 15 residues. Unmatched junction bases numbered 1, after V lost 1 base and J lost 0 bases. CDR1 and CDR2 (germline): LGHDT, YNNKEL (reference sequence). The CDR3: CASSQGSGSSYEQYF. CDR3 DNA sequence: TGTGCCAGCAGCCAAGGTAGCGGGAGCTCCTACGAGCAGTACTTC.

This chain connects TRBV5-1 to TRBJ2-1; TRBD1 matches 11 bases. Germline CDR1 SGHRS, CDR2 YFSETQ. The CDR3 length is 14 residues. J gave up 8 bases and V 5 bases, and 6 bases lay outside the gene matches. The DNA for the CDR3 is TGCGCCAGCAGAGTACGGACAGGGGGCGATGAGCAGTTCTTC. This translates into CASRVRTGGDEQFF.

This clonotype came up many times. This chain uses TRBV5-6 with TRBJ2-5; D possibly corresponds to TRBD1 (6 bases). V was pared by 0 bases and J by 2 bases, with 11 bases between. This CDR3 contains 15 residues. CDR1 and CDR2 from the germline V gene are SGHDT and YYEEEE. CDR3 amino acids: CASSLETGSQETQYF. The CDR3, as DNA: TGTGCCAGCAGCTTGGAAACAGGGTCACAAGAGACCCAGTACTTC.

Ten or more counts support this clonotype. This sequence joins TRBV6-1 and TRBJ2-1; no firm D call. Trimming left V 1 base short and J 1 base short, with 8 bases between. The CDR3 runs 15 residues. From germline, CDR1 is MNHNS and CDR2 SASEGT. The CDR3 DNA reads TGTGCCAGCAGTGAAGGCAGTTTATCCTACAATGAGCAGTTCTTC. Translation: CASSEGSLSYNEQFF.

At least ten counts were recorded for this clonotype. This chain links TRBV20-1 with TRBJ1-3; a possible D gene is TRBD1 (6 bases). Germline-derived CDR1 and CDR2 are DFQATT and SNEGSKA (reference sequence). V gave up 2 bases and J gave up 0 bases, with 11 bases separating them. This CDR3 region has 15 residues. The CDR3 DNA sequence: TGCAGTGCTAGACCCCAGGGGATCTCTGGAAACACCATATATTTT. It codes for CSARPQGISGNTIYF.

This clonotype was seen repeatedly, ten times or more. The rearrangement joins TRBV10-2 to TRBJ2-3, with a possible D match to TRBD1 (5 bases). Trimming cost V 0 bases and J 3 bases, with 10 bases left between them. This CDR3 comprises 15 residues. Germline lookup yields CDR1 WSHSY and CDR2 SAAADI. CDR3 residues: CASSESRAGTDTQYF. The DNA of the CDR3 is TGCGCCAGCAGTGAGTCCCGGGCAGGGACAGATACGCAGTATTTT.

The sample holds many counts of this clonotype. This rearrangement joins TRBV6-5 to TRBJ2-5, with D possibly TRBD1 on 6 matching bases. Trimming shortened V by 0 bases and J by 0 bases, and 8 bases separated the two germline ends. This CDR3 has 15 amino acids. The germline V gene encodes CDR1 MNHEY and CDR2 SVGAGI. The CDR3 region has the DNA TGTGCCAGCAGTTACTCGACAGGAGACCAAGAGACCCAGTACTTC. Amino acid sequence: CASSYSTGDQETQYF.

This clonotype appeared many times. This chain uses TRBV19 with TRBJ2-3; no definite D call. The V gene's germline CDR1 is LNHDA and CDR2 SQIVND (reference sequence). The CDR3 runs 12 residues. The ends were cut back, 6 bases at V and 3 bases at J, with 7 bases in the middle. CDR3 sequence: CASSPTTDTQYF. In DNA, the CDR3 is TGTGCCAGTAGCCCGACAACAGATACGCAGTATTTT.

The chain recombines TRBV18 with TRBJ2-3; D possibly corresponds to TRBD2 (5 bases). The CDR3 runs to 16 residues. The germline CDR1 and CDR2 sequences are KGHSH and LQKENI. V was pared by 3 bases and J by 3 bases, with 16 bases between. Here the CDR3 DNA reads TGTGCCAGCTCACCTTTACAACAGCGGCGAACAGATACGCAGTATTTT. Translation: CASSPLQQRRTDTQYF.

The rearrangement joins TRBV5-1 to TRBJ2-7, with D unclear. V was clipped by 2 bases and J by 2 bases, with 8 bases between them. From germline, CDR1 is SGHRS and CDR2 YFSETQ. This CDR3 is built from 13 residues. DNA of the CDR3: TGCGCCAGCAGCTTTCACAGCACCTACGAGCAGTACTTC. Its protein is CASSFHSTYEQYF.

The table lists this clonotype with many counts. DNA of the CDR3: TGTGCCAGCTCCCTTGAGGGGCTAGGCAATCAGCCCCAGCATTTT. It yields the protein CASSLEGLGNQPQHF. This chain uses TRBV18 with TRBJ1-5; D possibly corresponds to TRBD1 (5 bases). CDR1 is KGHSH and CDR2 is LQKENI in the germline V gene. With 6 bases removed from V and 2 bases from J, the gap between germline ends came to 14 bases. This CDR3 is built from 15 residues. The whole variable domain, filled in from reference TRBV18 and TRBJ1-5, reads NAGVMQNPRHLVRRRGQEARLRCSPMKGHSHVYWYRQLPEEGLKFMVYLQKENIIDESGMPKERFSAEFPKEGPSILRIQQVVRGDSAAYFCASSLEGLGNQPQHFGDGTRLSIL.